This record looks at one T cell receptor (beta chain) sequence and its context. TCRB transcripts that were expressed got sequenced, as all of the isolated RNA had been reverse transcribed. TCRdb keeps only in-frame clones here, not all; method: immunoSEQ multiplex PCR. The sample includes about 270,000 clones, around an eighth of them seen just once. This specimen belongs to a study of beta chain features in type 1 diabetes. This sequence was found in a woman between 35 and 50 years old in good health. Material: naive CD4+ T cells from blood.

Here the CDR3 reads CASSSGYSQGWGNEKLFF. CDR3 in DNA: TGTGCCAGCAGCTCCGGCTATTCACAGGGTTGGGGTAATGAAAAACTGTTTTTT. The J gene is TRBJ1-4, the V gene TRBV5-6; possibly TRBD1 for D (6 bases). The CDR3 totals 18 residues. V lost 3 bases and J 4 bases, leaving 22 bases between the germline ends. Germline loops: CDR1 SGHDT, CDR2 YYEEEE.